This is a list of T cell receptor beta chains from one sample in a study of CD8 T cells in Susac syndrome. TCRdb reprocessed the immunoSEQ multiplex PCR reads via MiXCR and lists one record per CDR3 protein. Of more than 95,000 distinct CDR3 sequences in the sample, 90% to 95% are singletons; the top ten hold 0.2% to 0.25%. The sample was CD8+ T cells from PBMCs. The receptors come from a human donor with Susac syndrome. Each CDR3 is given with its conserved first and last residue. D genes are given only for firm matches. The size field is filled for only some rows; it gives once, few, many or a size class.

d_gene	v_gene	j_gene	abundance	CDR3nt	CDR3aa
.	TRBV29-1	TRBJ1-2	.	TGCAGCGTTGGGCCCTATGGCTACACCTTC	CSVGPYGYTF
.	TRBV30	TRBJ2-5	.	TGTGCCTGGAGTCGGGGTCGTCGAGAGACCCAGTACTTC	CAWSRGRRETQYF
.	TRBV2	TRBJ2-3	.	TGTGCCAGCTGGGTAGCGGTGACTACAGATACGCAGTATTTT	CASWVAVTTDTQYF
.	TRBV12-3/TRBV12-4	TRBJ1-1	.	TGTGCCAGCACCCTTAAAGTCGGGCTGGACACTGAAGCTTTCTTT	CASTLKVGLDTEAFF
TRBD1	TRBV5-4	TRBJ1-1	.	TGTGCCAGCAGCGGACAGGGGGTCGGCACTGAAGCTTTCTTT	CASSGQGVGTEAFF
TRBD1	TRBV6-5	TRBJ2-7	.	TGTGCCAGCAGTAAACTGACAGGGGCAGGAGACGAGCAGTACTTC	CASSKLTGAGDEQYF
.	TRBV12-3/TRBV12-4	TRBJ1-1	once	TGTGCCAGCAGTGACCGGGACGAAGCTTTCTTT	CASSDRDEAFF
.	TRBV13	TRBJ2-1	.	TGTGCCAGCAGTCCTTCGACAAAAAGCTCCTACAATGAGCAGTTCTTC	CASSPSTKSSYNEQFF
TRBD2	TRBV5-5	TRBJ2-1	.	TGTGCCAGCAGCTGGACTAGCGGAGGGGGCAATGAGCAGTTCTTC	CASSWTSGGGNEQFF
TRBD1	TRBV9	TRBJ1-6	.	TGTGCCAGCAGCCCTGGGACAGGTTCTCGCCTCCACTTT	CASSPGTGSRLHF
.	TRBV3-1	TRBJ2-1	.	TGTGCCAGCAGCCAAGTGTCCGGATCCTACAATGAGCAGTTCTTC	CASSQVSGSYNEQFF
TRBD2	TRBV4-2	TRBJ2-3	.	TGTGCCAGCAGCCAAGATGGGCTAGCGGGAACCTCCACAGATACGCAGTATTTT	CASSQDGLAGTSTDTQYF
TRBD1	TRBV5-4	TRBJ1-1	.	TGTGCCAGCAGCTTCCAGGGGGGGGACACTGAAGCTTTCTTT	CASSFQGGDTEAFF
.	TRBV30	TRBJ2-1	.	TGTGCCTGGAGTGTAATGGCGGGGAGCTACAATGAGCAGTTCTTC	CAWSVMAGSYNEQFF
.	TRBV5-1	TRBJ1-2	.	TGCGCCAGCAGCTGGAACAAAGAAAAGGCCTATGGCTACACCTTC	CASSWNKEKAYGYTF
TRBD1	TRBV12-3/TRBV12-4	TRBJ1-2	once	TGTGCCAGCAGCTACTTCCGGACAGGGGGCGTAGACTATGGCTACACCTTC	CASSYFRTGGVDYGYTF
.	TRBV5-4	TRBJ1-1	.	TGTGCCAGCAGCTTGGGGACATTAGGGGAAGCTTTCTTT	CASSLGTLGEAFF
.	TRBV4-1	TRBJ1-1	.	TGCGCCAGCAGCCAAGAATGGGGGATTACTGAAGCTTTCTTT	CASSQEWGITEAFF
.	TRBV25-1	TRBJ2-7	.	TGTGCCAGCAGTGAAGGGGACGAGCAGTACTTC	CASSEGDEQYF
TRBD1	TRBV25-1	TRBJ2-1	.	TGTGCCAGCAGTGAGGTGGGACAGGGGGCACTTGAGCAGTTCTTC	CASSEVGQGALEQFF
TRBD2	TRBV7-2	TRBJ2-1	.	TGTGCCAGCAGCCTCCCCCTAGCGGGAGGGCCGGAAAATGAGCAGTTCTTC	CASSLPLAGGPENEQFF
.	TRBV27	TRBJ1-5	.	TGTGCCAGCAGTTTTCGTGAGGATGCTAATCAGCCCCAGCATTTT	CASSFREDANQPQHF
TRBD2	TRBV25-1	TRBJ2-1	.	TGTGCCAGCAGTGTTAGCGGGAGGGTCGGTGAGCAGTTCTTC	CASSVSGRVGEQFF